This entry lists 26 T cell receptor beta chains sequenced from one sample in a study of T-cell memory formation after mild COVID-19 (dated by TCRdb to 2020 to 2023). The method behind the library was 5' RACE. Sequencing relied on an Illumina NovaSeq 6000. The public reads were reprocessed in TCRdb via fastp at Q25 and MiXCR, keeping in-frame beta chains. Rows matching on CDR3 protein sequence are summarized as one entry with the most common DNA and genes. The table for this sample lists under 400,000 distinct CDR3 sequences; around 21% of them were counted only once. The ten largest clones represent around 12% of the sample. Source material: PBMCs or a T cell subset sorted from them (not recorded which). These receptors were collected from an adult woman who had mild COVID-19 (a few samples of this study predate the infection). The sample titles of this study are shuffled in the database, so cell type and time point are left out; the donor was told from shared clones.

A few counts support this clonotype. V and J are TRBV2 and TRBJ1-2; 7 nucleotides line up with TRBD1. The V and J ends lost 8 bases and 7 bases, in that order; junction bases with no gene match: 7. In germline, CDR1 is SNHLY, CDR2 FYNNEI. The CDR3 has 12 residues. The CDR3 nucleotides are TGTGCCAGCTACCGACAGGGTGGTGGCTACACCTTC. Protein product: CASYRQGGGYTF.

This chain uses TRBV5-1 with TRBJ1-6; D is perhaps TRBD1 (5 bases). The CDR3 sequence is 19 residues long. V shed 4 bases and J shed 0 bases, with 20 bases lying between them. Looked up from germline, CDR1 is SGHRS and CDR2 is YFSETQ. The CDR3 sequence is CASSTRGTQGDSYNSPLHF. The CDR3 bases are TGCGCCAGCAGCACACGCGGGACCCAGGGTGACTCCTATAATTCACCCCTCCACTTT.

The chain uses TRBV25-1 and TRBJ2-1, with D unresolved. The CDR3 runs to 13 residues. The ends were cut back, 5 bases at V and 7 bases at J, with 12 bases in the middle. Germline CDR1 and CDR2: MGHDK and SYGVNS. As DNA, the CDR3 is TGTGCCAGCAGTCGCAGGACGAAAAATGAGCAGTTCTTC. It translates to CASSRRTKNEQFF.

This clonotype was detected many times. In DNA form, the CDR3 reads TGTGCCAGCAGTTCGAATTCGCCCAGGGGCTATGGCTACACCTTC. It is translated as CASSSNSPRGYGYTF. The chain carries TRBV6-2 or TRBV6-3 and TRBJ1-2; tentative D call: TRBD1 (6 bases). The CDR3 has 15 amino acids. Deletions cut 4 bases from V and 4 bases from J, with 16 bases between. Germline CDR1 reads MNHEY; CDR2 reads SVGEGT.

This sequence joins TRBV5-1 and TRBJ2-3, with D uncertain. The V end lost 2 bases, the J end lost 0 bases, and 4 bases lay between the germline ends. Per germline, CDR1 SGHRS and CDR2 YFSETQ. The CDR3 runs 13 residues. The CDR3 loop reads CASSFQSTDTQYF. In nucleotides, the CDR3 is TGCGCCAGCAGCTTCCAGAGCACAGATACGCAGTATTTT.

This clonotype appeared a few times. This rearrangement joins TRBV7-9 to TRBJ2-1; D is unclear. This CDR3 contains 12 residues. Looked up from germline, CDR1 is SEHNR and CDR2 is FQNEAQ (reference sequence). V was pared by 5 bases and J by 6 bases, with 8 bases between. The CDR3 loop reads CASSPRPNEQFF. CDR3 nucleotides: TGTGCCAGCAGCCCGAGGCCCAATGAGCAGTTCTTC.

The V call is TRBV6-6, the J call TRBJ1-5; D might be TRBD1 (5 bases). Germline CDR1 and CDR2: MNHNY and SVGAGI (reference sequence). The CDR3 sequence is 16 residues long. Trimming took 5 bases from V and 0 from J, leaving 14 bases between them. The CDR3 DNA follows: TGTGCCAGCAGTGTCCAGGGCGGCTTTAGCAATCAGCCCCAGCATTTT. Its protein is CASSVQGGFSNQPQHF.

There are a few counts of this clonotype. V and J are TRBV9 and TRBJ2-3; 9 positions agree with TRBD2. The CDR3 sequence is 16 residues long. The trim removed 2 bases at V and 3 bases at J, leaving 7 bases unmatched. Per the germline V gene, CDR1 is SGDLS and CDR2 is YYNGEE. CDR3 residues: CASSVGGRGRTDTQYF. In DNA, the CDR3 is TGTGCCAGCAGCGTTGGCGGGAGGGGAAGAACAGATACGCAGTATTTT.

The chain links TRBV30 to TRBJ1-1; TRBD1 aligns across 8 bases. CDR1 is GTSNPN, CDR2 SVGIG, per germline (reference sequence). J gave up 2 bases and V 8 bases, and 7 bases lay outside the gene matches. The CDR3 is made up of 13 amino acids. CDR3 sequence: CAGRGQANTEAFF. DNA for the CDR3: TGTGCCGGAAGGGGACAGGCCAACACTGAAGCTTTCTTT.

This chain connects TRBV5-1 to TRBJ1-2; 11 nucleotides agree with TRBD1. Per the germline V gene, CDR1 is SGHRS and CDR2 is YFSETQ. The CDR3 is made up of 16 amino acids. Trimming took 3 bases from V and 2 from J; bases not matched to a gene: 6. Here the CDR3 DNA reads TGCGCCAGCAGCTCCAGGACAGGGGGCTTGAACTATGGCTACACCTTC. Protein sequence: CASSSRTGGLNYGYTF.

The rearrangement joins TRBV5-1 to TRBJ2-7; TRBD1 or TRBD2 may be the D gene (6 bases each). In germline, CDR1 is SGHRS, CDR2 YFSETQ. CDR3 length: 16 amino acids. V was shortened by 4 bases and J by 5 bases, with 22 bases between the two germline ends. CDR3 residues: CASSLRVGGNSDEQYF. In DNA, the CDR3 is TGCGCCAGCAGCCTCCGGGTGGGGGGCAATTCCGACGAGCAGTACTTC.

V usage is TRBV7-3 and J usage is TRBJ2-5; D is possibly TRBD1 (5 bases). V was trimmed by 5 bases and J by 5 bases, leaving 12 bases between them. This CDR3 contains 13 residues. Germline V gives CDR1 SGHTA, CDR2 FQGTGA. For the CDR3, the DNA is TGTGCCAGCAGCCAAGGGGTCCGGGAGACCCAGTACTTC. Translation: CASSQGVRETQYF.

The table lists this clonotype with a few counts. The rearrangement joins TRBV4-1 to TRBJ1-1, with D unclear. This CDR3 has 13 amino acids. V dropped 1 base and J dropped 7 bases, with 10 bases sitting between them. CDR1 and CDR2 from the germline V gene are MGHRA and YSYEKL. The CDR3 loop is CASSQVGVIEAFF. Here the CDR3 DNA reads TGCGCCAGCAGCCAAGTTGGAGTAATTGAAGCTTTCTTT.

The J gene is TRBJ2-6, the V gene TRBV4-2, with D uncertain. Trimming took 0 bases from V and 0 from J, leaving 6 bases between them. Germline V CDR1 and CDR2: LGHNA, YNFKEQ. The CDR3 length is 16 residues. CDR3 DNA: TGTGCCAGCAGCCAAGAACGATACTCTGGGGCCAACGTCCTGACTTTC. It translates to CASSQERYSGANVLTF.

This clonotype was seen more than once but under ten times. V gene TRBV2 combines with J gene TRBJ2-2, with D unclear. CDR1 and CDR2 (germline): SNHLY, FYNNEI. CDR3 size: 13 residues. Between the trimmed V and J ends, which lost 5 bases and 2 bases, there was a span of 6 bases. Here the CDR3 DNA reads TGTGCCAGCAGTTATACAAACACCGGGGAGCTGTTTTTT. Its translation: CASSYTNTGELFF.

This sequence joins TRBV6-1 and TRBJ2-6, with D unresolved. The CDR3 is made up of 14 amino acids. From germline, CDR1 is MNHNS and CDR2 SASEGT. V gave up 2 bases and J gave up 2 bases, with 4 bases separating them. As DNA, the CDR3 is TGTGCCAGCAGTGAATTCACTGGGGCCAACGTCCTGACTTTC. Translated, it gives CASSEFTGANVLTF.

The chain links TRBV2 to TRBJ2-3; D may correspond to TRBD1 or TRBD2 (5 bases each). The CDR3 loop spans 14 amino acids. Germline CDR1 and CDR2: SNHLY and FYNNEI. The V and J ends lost 5 bases and 2 bases respectively, with 11 bases between them. In nucleotides, the CDR3 is TGTGCCAGCAGTACCCGAGGGGCCACAGATACGCAGTATTTT. This sequence encodes CASSTRGATDTQYF.

In this sample, this clonotype turned up many times. The genes are TRBV6-5 and TRBJ2-7; 7 nucleotides align to TRBD2. Germline lookup yields CDR1 MNHEY and CDR2 SVGAGI. CDR3 length: 14 residues. Trimming removed 1 base from V and 2 bases from J; junction bases left unmatched: 2. The CDR3 nucleotides read TGTGCCAGCAGTTACTACCGGGGGGCCTACGAGCAGTACTTC. Its protein is CASSYYRGAYEQYF.

Here the CDR3 reads CSAVPQGSGYTF. CDR3 nucleotides: TGCAGTGCTGTACCACAGGGGAGTGGCTACACCTTC. The V call is TRBV20-1, the J call TRBJ1-2; 7 bases line up with TRBD1. This CDR3 is built from 12 residues. Trimming at V came to 5 bases and at J to 7 bases, leaving 7 bases not matched to a gene. Looked up from germline, CDR1 is DFQATT and CDR2 is SNEGSKA (reference sequence).

This sequence joins TRBV7-6 and TRBJ2-1; D not resolved. V was clipped by 5 bases and J by 4 bases, with 9 bases between them. In germline, CDR1 is SGHVS, CDR2 FNYEAQ. The CDR3 has 13 amino acids. The CDR3 sequence is CASSRGIYNEQFF. CDR3 DNA sequence: TGTGCCAGCAGCCGAGGAATATACAATGAGCAGTTCTTC.

This chain uses TRBV5-6 with TRBJ2-1; tentatively, D is TRBD1 (6 bases). This CDR3 spans 16 amino acids. Germline CDR1 and CDR2: SGHDT and YYEEEE. Trimming took 4 bases from V and 0 from J, leaving 14 bases between them. CDR3 sequence: CASSEKQGSSYNEQFF. CDR3 nucleotides: TGTGCCAGCAGCGAGAAACAGGGTAGCTCCTACAATGAGCAGTTCTTC.

This clonotype was picked up a small number of times. The chain has TRBV12-3 or TRBV12-4 and TRBJ2-7; 7 bases map to TRBD1. Trimming cost V 5 bases and J 2 bases; bases outside gene matches: 15. The CDR3 loop spans 17 amino acids. The chain's CDR3 is CASSPAVVGTVTYEQYF. The CDR3 DNA is TGTGCCAGCAGTCCAGCGGTAGTAGGGACAGTGACCTACGAGCAGTACTTC.

The chain carries TRBV18 and TRBJ1-5; D unclear. CDR1 KGHSH and CDR2 LQKENI come from the germline V gene. CDR3 length: 15 residues. V lost 4 bases to trimming and J lost 0 bases, with 10 bases between them. In DNA form, the CDR3 reads TGTGCCAGCTCACAGGACCAGAATAGCAATCAGCCCCAGCATTTT. It codes for CASSQDQNSNQPQHF.

The chain uses TRBV5-1 and TRBJ2-5, with D hard to call. The V gene lost 1 base and the J gene lost 3 bases, with 13 bases spanning the gap. The length of the CDR3 is 15 residues. Germline V gives CDR1 SGHRS, CDR2 YFSETQ. CDR3 coding DNA: TGCGCCAGCAGCTTGATCCCCGTACCTAAAGAGACCCAGTACTTC. This codes for CASSLIPVPKETQYF. Complete variable domain (other parts from reference TRBV5-1 and TRBJ2-5): KAGVTQTPRYLIKTRGQQVTLSCSPISGHRSVSWYQQTPGQGLQFLFEYFSETQRNKGNFPGRFSGRQFSNSRSEMNVSTLELGDSALYLCASSLIPVPKETQYFGPGTRLLVL.

This chain joins TRBV20-1 and TRBJ1-1; the D gene is possibly TRBD1 (5 bases). Germline CDR1 reads DFQATT; CDR2 reads SNEGSKA (reference sequence). Trimming pared 2 bases from V and 5 bases from J, leaving 12 bases between. This CDR3 contains 13 residues. CDR3: CSARLREWTEAFF. The CDR3 nucleotides read TGCAGTGCTAGACTCAGGGAGTGGACTGAAGCTTTCTTT.

The V and J genes are TRBV20-1 and TRBJ2-5; D may be TRBD2 (6 bases). In germline, CDR1 is DFQATT, CDR2 SNEGSKA (reference sequence). This CDR3 comprises 15 residues. V was trimmed by 4 bases and J by 4 bases, leaving 19 bases between them. The CDR3 loop reads CSATVWGSRGETQYF. DNA for the CDR3: TGCAGTGCTACCGTCTGGGGGTCGCGGGGAGAGACCCAGTACTTC.